Following are 5 T cell receptor beta chains from one sample sequenced in a study of blood T cell repertoires in COVID-19 (dated by TCRdb to the early 2020s). The library came from the immunoSEQ multiplex PCR assay. In TCRdb, the immuneACCESS table is reduced to in-frame sequences with V and J assigned. These tables do not hold every clone; where another copy was compared, an unresolved V gene accounts for under half, and the others remain unexplained. The sample has 250,000 to 300,000 clones on record, roughly 91% of them singletons. Of the sample, 2% to 2.5% falls within the top ten clones. The sequencing input was PBMCs or T cells enriched from blood (not recorded which). The receptors shown here come from a woman aged 55-69 years in a cohort exposed to, infected with or recovered from COVID-19 (not recorded which).

V gene TRBV19 combines with J gene TRBJ2-7, with D tentatively TRBD1 (6 bases). V shed 2 bases and J shed 2 bases, with 10 bases lying between them. Germline V CDR1 and CDR2: LNHDA, SQIVND (reference sequence). The CDR3 is made up of 14 amino acids. The CDR3 region has the DNA TGTGCCAGTAGTATAATGCAGGGGACCTACGAGCAGTACTTC. This codes for CASSIMQGTYEQYF. Full variable domain (rest looked up from reference TRBV19 and TRBJ2-7): DGGITQSPKYLFRKEGQNVTLSCEQNLNHDAMYWYRQDPGQGLRLIYYSQIVNDFQKGDIAEGYSVSREKKESFPLTVTSAQKNPTAFYLCASSIMQGTYEQYFGPGTRLTVT.

The chain couples TRBV3-1 (or the pseudogene TRBV3-2) to TRBJ1-2; TRBD1 aligns across 8 bases. The junction had 4 bases not matched to a gene; V was cut back by 3 bases and J by 4 bases. This CDR3 region has 14 residues. Germline values: CDR1 LGHDT, CDR2 YNNKEL (reference sequence). The CDR3: CASSHGTGVYGYTF. CDR3 sequence (DNA): TGTGCCAGCAGCCACGGGACAGGAGTCTATGGCTACACCTTC.

The V gene is TRBV6-5, the J gene TRBJ1-2; 10 nucleotides line up with TRBD1. This CDR3 is built from 15 residues. V was pared by 4 bases and J by 5 bases, with 7 bases of the junction left unmatched. The germline CDR1 and CDR2 sequences are MNHEY and SVGAGI. The CDR3 protein is CASSSRDRGLYGYTF. CDR3 coding DNA: TGTGCCAGCAGTTCCCGGGACAGGGGATTATATGGCTACACCTTC.

This sequence joins TRBV19 and TRBJ1-5; no clear D. V lost 7 bases and J 5 bases, leaving 21 bases between the germline ends. The CDR3 has 16 amino acids. Germline V gives CDR1 LNHDA, CDR2 SQIVND (reference sequence). The CDR3 nucleotides read TGTGCCAGTACCATTAAAGCGGACGCCGGATATCAGCCCCAGCATTTT. Translating it yields CASTIKADAGYQPQHF.

The chain joins TRBV10-3 to TRBJ2-1, with TRBD2 matching over 13 bases. The CDR3 has 14 amino acids. Germline V CDR1 and CDR2: ENHRY, SYGVKD. The junction had 2 bases not matched to a gene; V was cut back by 4 bases and J by 8 bases. The CDR3 sequence: CAISGTSGSDEQFF. CDR3 nucleotide sequence: TGTGCCATCAGTGGGACTAGCGGGAGTGATGAGCAGTTCTTC.